This record concerns one T cell receptor (beta chain) sequence. V lost 5 bases, J lost 12 bases, and 7 bases stayed unmatched. This CDR3 is 14 amino acids long. The germline V gene encodes CDR1 SNHLY and CDR2 FYNNEI. Authors' methods: Estimation of nucleated cell counts was performed using reference gene primer amplification. TCRdb keeps only in-frame clones here, not all; method: immunoSEQ multiplex PCR. The V and J calls and clone size were taken over from that table, and D and trimming were inferred from the DNA. In the table there are more than 80,000 clones, roughly 80% of which are singletons. The data were taken from a study of blood T cell repertoires in COVID-19. Study-wide background: Spain, Italy and the United States supplied samples that represented acute and convalescent COVID-19. Sample material is recorded as cDNA or gDNA derived from T cells, B-cell-depleted T cells, or PBMCs.

This receptor was identified in a woman aged 55-69 years with acute or convalescent COVID-19. The chain combines TRBV2 with TRBJ2-1, with 13 bases fitting TRBD2. Input material: peripheral blood. CDR3: CASSRTSGRVVQFF. In nucleotides, the CDR3 is TGTGCCAGCAGTCGGACTAGCGGGAGAGTAGTGCAGTTCTTC.